The present TCR beta chain was sequenced within a study of T cells expressing NK-cell markers. Study-level information: Sequencing of TCR beta repertoires drew on sorted CD3+CD56+NKG2C+, CD3+CD56+NKG2C- and CD3+CD56-NKG2C+ T cells. Study outcomes and limitations: The CD3+CD56-NKG2C+ fraction of several donors was likewise dominated by these clonotypes.

Comment on this clonotype: Its antigen is not identified.

Each CDR3 protein gets one entry in TCRdb, which reprocessed the 5' RACE reads and gives no DNA. In total, the table holds 150,000 or so distinct CDR3 sequences. The CDR3 totals 13 residues. What was sequenced was blood T cells: a sorted CD56 or NKG2C T cell subset, CD4+ or CD8+ T cells, or bulk PBMC T cells (not recorded which). The V call is TRBV12-3 or TRBV12-4, the J call TRBJ1-5; the D call from TCRdb, TRBD1, cannot be confirmed without DNA. The sequence was collected from a woman between 18 and 69 years old in good health. The CDR3 here is CATGTIENQPQHF.